This TCR beta chain comes out of a study of T cell responses to AZD1222 COVID-19 vaccine. Study-wide context: Timing groups of about 4 and about 12 weeks for second doses were pooled.

Turning to this clone: The target antigen is unknown.

Points from the study as a whole: A reported finding is that nearly half of spike-specific TCRs target unmutated variant regions. Spike-specific TCR depth and breadth grew after two AZD1222 doses.

Here immunoSEQ multiplex PCR was the method, and the copy in TCRdb shows in-frame clones only, minus some. Among approximately 140,000 clones, under 95% were seen once, and the ten largest hold around 3.2%. Trimming removed 3 bases at V and 1 base at J, with 10 bases between. In germline, CDR1 is MDHEN, CDR2 SYDVKM. The CDR3 contains 15 residues. The origin of this receptor is an adult in good health. This chain links TRBV28 with TRBJ1-5; possibly TRBD1 for D (5 bases). Specimen: peripheral blood, collected on day 0 of AZD1222 vaccination. For the CDR3, the DNA is TGTGCCAGCAGTTTCACGGCAGGGAGCAATCAGCCCCAGCATTTT. As protein: CASSFTAGSNQPQHF.